One sample yielded the 22 T cell receptor beta chains listed below, sequenced in a study of CD8+ T cells in alopecia areata. The authors extracted RNA and reverse transcribed it into cDNA as the sequencing template. Profiled with immunoSEQ multiplex PCR; TCRdb holds only in-frame clones, not every one. There are about 270,000 clones in the sample, none observed a single time. The study sorted pooled cutaneous lymph node cells by CD4, CD8alpha, NKG2D, NKG2ACE and other markers. Sequencing used CD4+ T cells sorted from a lymph node. The receptors shown here come from a C3H/HeJ mouse with alopecia areata. Mouse MHC haplotype: H2-k.

A remark on this clone: Mouse names are used for the genes. The observed sequence ends 4 residues before the CDR3 terminus, with the missing tail filled in from the germline J gene. The V and J genes are TRBV13-1 and TRBJ2-4, with TRBD1 identical over 10 bases. The V segment lost 3 bases and the J segment 0 bases; nucleotides outside the gene matches: 7. Germline V gene sequence: CDR1 NSHNY, CDR2 SYGAGN. The CDR3 consists of 17 residues. The CDR3 is CASSVRQGAVSQNTLYF. CDR3 DNA (partial): TGTGCCAGCAGTGTACGACAGGGGGCGGTTAGTCAAAAC.

This clone was seen a handful of times. The gene names here belong to mouse. Read sequence stops 4 residues before the CDR3 end, and the germline J gene provides the missing end. The chain carries TRBV5 and TRBJ2-3; 8 bases line up with TRBD2. Germline-derived CDR1 and CDR2 are LGHNA and YNLKQL (reference sequence). The J segment lost 4 bases and the V segment lost 0 bases, leaving 9 bases of the junction unmatched. The CDR3 spans 17 residues. CDR3 DNA (partial): TGTGCCAGCAGCCAAGAGCCATCGTGGGGGGGATCAGAA. This encodes CASSQEPSWGGSE. The complete CDR3 reads CASSQEPSWGGSETLYF.

As concerns this clone: Mouse gene names apply. The missing CDR3 end, 3 residues past where the read stops, is filled in from the germline J gene. The V gene is TRBV13-1, the J gene TRBJ1-6; 7 positions agree with TRBD1. TRBJ1-6 is an ORF for which the function is uncertain. CDR3 size: 15 residues. Germline assignment: CDR1 NSHNY and CDR2 SYGAGN. With 4 bases clipped from V and 3 bases from J, the junction kept 4 bases outside the gene matches. CDR3 DNA (partial): TGTGCCAGCAGTCACAGGGGAGTCTATAATTCGCCC. It codes for CASSHRGVYNSP. The CDR3, in full, reads CASSHRGVYNSPLYF.

In this sample, this clone turned up a few times. Mouse germline and gene names are used. The CDR3 end lies 4 residues beyond the end of the read and is filled in from the germline J gene. The chain links TRBV5 to TRBJ2-7, with 8 bases fitting TRBD1. The CDR3 has 15 residues. CDR1 is LGHNA, CDR2 YNLKQL, per germline (reference sequence). V shed 1 base and J 1 base; nucleotides not matched to a gene: 3. The CDR3 reads CASSQVRDRSYEQYF. The sequenced CDR3 bases are TGTGCCAGCAGCCAAGTGCGGGACAGGTCCTAT.

To note about this clone: Germline and genes here are mouse. The missing CDR3 end, 4 residues past where the read stops, is filled in from the germline J gene. The rearrangement joins TRBV19 to TRBJ1-1, with D possibly being TRBD1 (5 bases). Germline V gene sequence: CDR1 FNHDT, CDR2 SITEND (reference sequence). The CDR3 length is 11 residues. The chain's CDR3 is CASTGLTEVFF. Incomplete CDR3 DNA: TGTGCCAGCACGGGACTGACA.

This clone has ten or more counts. The gene names here belong to mouse. The read ends 3 residues shy of where the CDR3 ends; the end is completed using the germline J gene. The V and J genes are TRBV1 and TRBJ1-6; D is unresolved. TRBJ1-6 is annotated as an ORF whose role is uncertain. CDR1 and CDR2 from the germline V gene are NSQYPW and LRSPGD (reference sequence). The CDR3 is 14 amino acids. The V end was cut by 3 bases, the J end by 7 bases, with 10 bases between. The part of the CDR3 DNA that was read is TGCACCTGCAGTGCTCAACAGATGAATTCGCCC. Translation: CTCSAQQMNSP. The CDR3 in its entirety is CTCSAQQMNSPLYF.

This clone was seen more than once but under ten times. The gene names here belong to mouse. The read terminates 4 residues before the CDR3 end, so the remaining end is supplied by the germline J gene. The rearrangement uses TRBV19 and TRBJ2-1; the match to TRBD1 covers 12 bases. V trimming: 4 bases; J trimming: 0 bases; junction bases outside the gene matches: 8. This CDR3 spans 18 amino acids. Germline V gene data show CDR1 as FNHDT and CDR2 as SITEND (reference sequence). The CDR3 reads CASSSRDRGLVNYAEQFF. The DNA read from the CDR3 is TGTGCCAGCAGTTCCCGGGACAGGGGGCTGGTTAACTATGCT.

This clone was seen more than once but under ten times. Here the gene names and germline are mouse. Read sequence stops 4 residues before the CDR3 end, and the germline J gene provides the missing end. The chain employs TRBV13-3 and TRBJ2-1, with 10 bases aligning to TRBD2. The CDR3 consists of 16 residues. V shed 6 bases, J shed 0 bases, and the junction held 6 bases outside the gene matches. CDR1 and CDR2 (germline): NNHDY, SYVADS. CDR3 DNA, as far as it was read: TGTGCCAGCAAACGGGACTGGGGCCCTAACTATGCT. Translation gives CASKRDWGPNYA. The complete CDR3 reads CASKRDWGPNYAEQFF.

Points on this clone: The germline and genes are mouse ones. The read gets to within 4 residues of the CDR3 end, and the germline J gene fills in the rest. The V call is TRBV14, the J call TRBJ1-1; the match to TRBD1 covers 7 bases. V was pared by 2 bases and J by 1 base, with 2 bases of the junction left unmatched. Germline V gives CDR1 SGHDT, CDR2 FRDEAV. This CDR3 has 14 residues. CDR3 amino acids: CASSLNRGNTEVFF. CDR3 DNA (partial): TGTGCCAGCAGTTTGAACAGGGGGAACACA.

This clone was seen only a few times. Mouse gene names and germline throughout. Coverage ceases 4 residues before the CDR3 finishes, and the germline J gene fills in the end. The chain is built from TRBV19 and TRBJ2-2; 8 bases are shared with TRBD2. The trim removed 2 bases at V and 2 bases at J, leaving 5 bases unmatched. The CDR3 runs 16 residues. Germline CDR1 and CDR2: FNHDT and SITEND (reference sequence). The sequenced part of the CDR3 DNA is TGTGCCAGCAGTATGCCGGGGGGGCGGAACACCGGG. As protein: CASSMPGGRNTG. The whole CDR3 reads CASSMPGGRNTGQLYF. Combining the CDR3 with reference TRBV19 and TRBJ2-2 gives the whole variable domain GGIITQTPKFLIGQEGQKLTLKCQQNFNHDTMYWYRQDSGKGLRLIYYSITENDLQKGDLSEGYDASREKKSSFSLTVTSAQKNEMAVFLCASSMPGGRNTGQLYFGEGSKLTVL.

This clone has more than one count but fewer than ten. Gene names and germline refer to mouse. The read is 4 residues too short to cover the CDR3 end, so that end is filled in from the germline J gene. The sample has other DNA sequences that encode this CDR3 too. The chain uses TRBV13-2 and TRBJ1-2, with 8 bases lining up with TRBD1. V lost 4 bases and J lost 3; bases outside the gene matches: 2. The CDR3 sequence is 13 residues long. CDR1 is NNHNN, CDR2 SYGAGS, per germline (reference sequence). The sequenced CDR3 bases are TGTGCCAGCGGTCAGGGGGCCGACTCC. Protein sequence: CASGQGADS. From start to end, the CDR3 is CASGQGADSDYTF.

About this clone: Genes here carry mouse names. The read falls 4 residues short of the CDR3 end, and the missing part is taken from the germline J gene. V gene TRBV1 combines with J gene TRBJ2-1; 7 bases map to TRBD2. The CDR3 consists of 17 residues. After removal of 0 bases from V and 1 base from J, the junction contained 6 bases not matched to a gene. From germline, CDR1 is NSQYPW and CDR2 LRSPGD (reference sequence). The sequenced part of the CDR3 DNA is TGCACCTGCAGTGCAGATCAGGGCTGGGGGAACTATGCT. This gives the protein CTCSADQGWGNYA. The whole CDR3 sequence reads CTCSADQGWGNYAEQFF.

About this clone itself: Germline and genes: mouse. The read ends 4 residues shy of where the CDR3 ends; the end is completed using the germline J gene. This sequence joins TRBV1 and TRBJ2-3; D unclear. Trimming left V 0 bases short and J 3 bases short, with 7 bases between. CDR3 length: 14 residues. CDR1 and CDR2 from the germline V gene are NSQYPW and LRSPGD (reference sequence). CDR3 residues: CTCSADGRAETLYF. The CDR3 bases that were read are TGCACCTGCAGTGCAGATGGCAGGGCAGAA.

Of note for this clone: Mouse gene names and germline throughout. With the read ending 3 residues before the CDR3 end, the germline J gene is used to fill in that end. V and J are TRBV13-2 and TRBJ1-6, with D possibly being TRBD1 (6 bases). TRBJ1-6 is annotated as an ORF whose role is uncertain. CDR1 and CDR2 from the germline V gene are NNHNN and SYGAGS (reference sequence). This CDR3 comprises 15 residues. The V end lost 2 bases, the J end lost 4 bases, and 10 bases lay between the germline ends. The part of the CDR3 DNA that was read is TGTGCCAGCGGTGACGGGGGGCCGTATAATTCGCCC. The encoded protein is CASGDGGPYNSP. The full CDR3 reads CASGDGGPYNSPLYF.

A few counts support this clone. Mouse germline and gene names are used. The read terminates 4 residues ahead of where the CDR3 ends, so the germline J gene completes it. This same CDR3 is encoded by further DNA sequences in the sample. The gene calls are TRBV1 and TRBJ2-7; D gene ambiguous. CDR3 length: 12 residues. Per the germline V gene, CDR1 is NSQYPW and CDR2 is LRSPGD (reference sequence). The CDR3 DNA, read in part, is TGCACCTGCAGTGCATCCAGTTAT. Its protein product is CTCSASSY. In full, the CDR3 is CTCSASSYEQYF.

Turning to this clone: Genes here carry mouse names. The CDR3 end lies 4 residues beyond the end of the read and is filled in from the germline J gene. The V call is TRBV19, the J call TRBJ2-3, with D perhaps TRBD1 (5 bases). Looked up from germline, CDR1 is FNHDT and CDR2 is SITEND (reference sequence). This CDR3 region has 13 residues. Between the trimmed V and J ends, which lost 5 bases and 4 bases, there was a span of 11 bases. The CDR3 region is CASSPGLSETLYF. The DNA read from the CDR3 is TGTGCCAGCAGCCCAGGGTTATCAGAA.

In regard to this clone: Any gene name here is a mouse gene name. Read coverage stops 4 residues before the CDR3 terminus; the germline J gene supplies the remainder. The V and J genes are TRBV13-1 and TRBJ2-3, with 7 bases that match TRBD1. The CDR3 contains 12 residues. Germline trimming cut 7 bases from V and 4 bases from J; bases unmatched to any gene: 3. CDR1 is NSHNY and CDR2 is SYGAGN in the germline V gene. CDR3 DNA (partial): TGTGCCAGCGGGGACAGTACAGAA. Translating it yields CASGDSTE. The whole CDR3 sequence is CASGDSTETLYF.

A note on this clone: Gene names and germline refer to mouse. CDR3 in amino acids: CAPSAEQFF. Partial CDR3 DNA: TGTGCCCCCTCTGCT. The V and J genes are TRBV31 and TRBJ2-1, with D uncertain. The sequenced fragment ends 4 residues before the CDR3 boundary, so the rest is inferred from the germline J gene. V was shortened by 8 bases and J by 6 bases, with 5 bases between the two germline ends. The V gene's germline CDR1 is GKSSPN and CDR2 SITVG. This CDR3 has 9 residues.

This clone was seen a few times. The gene names given are mouse names. The read halts 4 residues ahead of the CDR3 end, with the missing end drawn from the germline J gene. The same CDR3 can be traced to other DNA sequences in this sample. The chain is built from TRBV13-2 and TRBJ1-2; tentative D call: TRBD1 (6 bases). CDR3 length equals 15 residues. CDR1 NNHNN and CDR2 SYGAGS come from the germline V gene (reference sequence). Trimming removed 0 bases from V and 2 bases from J, with 11 bases in between. The CDR3 bases that were read are TGTGCCAGCGGTGATGCTAGGCAGGGGAACTCC. Its protein is CASGDARQGNS. The full CDR3 reads CASGDARQGNSDYTF.

As to this clone: Any gene name here is a mouse gene name. Read sequence stops 4 residues before the CDR3 end, and the germline J gene provides the missing end. The genes are TRBV19 and TRBJ2-1; TRBD2 agrees at 8 bases. The ends lost 4 bases at V and 3 bases at J; junction bases unmatched: 3. CDR3 size: 14 residues. CDR1 and CDR2 from the germline V gene are FNHDT and SITEND (reference sequence). The part of the CDR3 DNA that was read is TGTGCCAGCAGTTCCCTGGGGGGCTATGCT. Translated: CASSSLGGYA. The whole CDR3 sequence reads CASSSLGGYAEQFF.

This clone has a handful of counts. The gene names here belong to mouse. The CDR3 extends 4 residues past the end of the read, so its final part is completed from the germline J gene. This rearrangement joins TRBV13-2 to TRBJ2-5; TRBD1 matches 7 bases. The germline CDR1 and CDR2 sequences are NNHNN and SYGAGS (reference sequence). This CDR3 region has 15 residues. V shed 2 bases and J 0 bases; nucleotides not matched to a gene: 3. Partial CDR3 DNA: TGTGCCAGCGGTGAGACAGGGTCTAACCAAGAC. This encodes CASGETGSNQD. The entire CDR3 sequence reads CASGETGSNQDTQYF.

This clone has only a few counts. Each gene name is a mouse one. The read terminates 3 residues ahead of where the CDR3 ends, so the germline J gene completes it. J is TRBJ1-6 and V is TRBV1; D perhaps matches TRBD1 (5 bases). TRBJ1-6 is an open reading frame, and its role is uncertain. The CDR3 contains 15 residues. V lost 3 bases to trimming and J lost 7 bases, with 13 bases between them. CDR1 and CDR2 (germline): NSQYPW, LRSPGD (reference sequence). The part of the CDR3 DNA that was read is TGCACCTGCAGTGCCCACGACAGAACGAATTCGCCC. Amino acids: CTCSAHDRTNSP. The complete CDR3 sequence is CTCSAHDRTNSPLYF.